Shown below are 4 T cell receptor beta chains from a single sample sequenced in a study of blood T cell repertoires in COVID-19. TCRdb's table, derived via immunoSEQ multiplex PCR, lists solely in-frame clones and lacks some. Here the sample spans 310,000 or so clones, around 87% being singletons. The sequenced material came from peripheral blood. These receptors all stem from a woman aged 45-65 years with active or convalescent COVID-19.

Comment on this clone: Different DNA sequences within this sample yield the same CDR3. The chain uses TRBV5-1 and TRBJ1-4, with 8 bases matching TRBD1. V dropped 2 bases and J dropped 5; count of bases not matched to a gene: 2. The CDR3 contains 14 residues. Per germline, CDR1 SGHRS and CDR2 YFSETQ. The CDR3 region is CASSFGQGNEKLFF. CDR3 DNA: TGCGCCAGCAGCTTTGGACAGGGAAATGAAAAACTGTTTTTT.

This chain joins TRBV2 and TRBJ2-1, with TRBD1 matching 8 bases. From germline, CDR1 is SNHLY and CDR2 FYNNEI. The CDR3 consists of 14 residues. V was clipped by 3 bases and J by 9 bases; unmatched bases: 7. The CDR3 reads CASSEEVRGLEQFF. The CDR3 nucleotides read TGTGCCAGCAGTGAGGAAGTCAGGGGGCTTGAGCAGTTCTTC.

The V call is TRBV2, the J call TRBJ2-5; D uncertain. V shed 6 bases and J shed 7 bases, with 12 bases lying between them. There are 12 residues in the CDR3. Germline V gives CDR1 SNHLY, CDR2 FYNNEI. CDR3 sequence reads: CASRSPGGTQYF. The CDR3 bases are TGTGCCAGCAGATCCCCCGGTGGGACCCAGTACTTC.

The chain combines TRBV12-5 with TRBJ2-1; 8 bases line up with TRBD2. This CDR3 region has 15 residues. Germline-derived CDR1 and CDR2 are LGHNT and FRNRAP. J was trimmed by 7 bases and V by 1 base; bases with no gene match: 6. Here the CDR3 DNA reads TGTGCTAGTGGTTTGGCCGGGACTAGTGTAAATGAGCAGTTCTTC. Translation: CASGLAGTSVNEQFF.